The 22 T cell receptor beta chains listed next were all sequenced from one sample in a study of T-cell reconstitution after alpha-beta-depleted transplantation in children. For TCRbeta, the library was prepared with unique molecular identifiers. TCRdb independently ran MiXCR on the PCR reads; one entry per CDR3 protein. The sample comprises about 27,000 distinct CDR3 sequences, around 17% of which are singletons, and over 30% rests with the top ten. Sequencing was performed on PBMCs, mostly from graft donor cells, taken 60 days after TCRalphabeta/CD19-depleted stem cell transplant. These receptors all stem from a male patient aged 2-9 years who had a stem cell transplant for acute lymphoblastic leukemia, so the T cells may come from the graft donor.

In regard to this clonotype: This sequence may be a read error, since a much larger clone differs from it by one base. The chain employs TRBV11-2 and TRBJ2-5; D is perhaps TRBD2 (6 bases). The V end was cut by 6 bases, the J end by 4 bases, with 15 bases between. CDR1 and CDR2 from the germline V gene are SGHAT and FQNNGV. The CDR3 totals 14 residues. This chain's CDR3 is CASSFTRGRETQYF. The CDR3 nucleotides are TGTGCCAGCAGTTTTACGCGGGGCAGAGAGACCCAGTACTTC. Supplemented by reference TRBV11-2 and TRBJ2-5, the full variable domain reads EAGVAQSPRYKIIEKRQSVAFWCNPISGHATLYWYQQILGQGPKLLIQFQNNGVVDDSQLPKDRFSAERLKGVDSTLKIQPAKLEDSAVYLCASSFTRGRETQYFGPGTRLLVL.

This clonotype was found a few times. The V and J genes are TRBV12-3 or TRBV12-4 and TRBJ2-4, with D possibly being TRBD1 (5 bases). The V and J ends lost 0 bases and 9 bases respectively, with 9 bases between them. The CDR3 runs to 13 residues. CDR3 residues: CASSLAGRGIQYF. Written as DNA, the CDR3 is TGTGCCAGCAGTTTAGCGGGAAGGGGCATTCAGTACTTC.

This clonotype occurred a few times. The chain joins TRBV7-8 to TRBJ2-5, with 9 bases matching TRBD2. Germline-derived CDR1 and CDR2 are SGHVS and FQNEAQ. Unmatched junction bases numbered 9, after V lost 4 bases and J lost 6 bases. This CDR3 comprises 15 residues. The DNA for the CDR3 is TGTGCCAGCAGCTCCGGGACTAGCATCTCACAGACCCAGTACTTC. Protein: CASSSGTSISQTQYF.

This clonotype was detected many times. This sequence joins TRBV20-1 and TRBJ2-3; no firm D call. The CDR3 has 12 amino acids. The germline V gene has CDR1 DFQATT and CDR2 SNEGSKA (reference sequence). Trimming shortened V by 4 bases and J by 4 bases, and 9 bases separated the two germline ends. The CDR3 region has the DNA TGCAGTGCTATCGGTTTGGCAGATACGCAGTATTTT. Translated, it gives CSAIGLADTQYF.

In its sample, this clonotype was seen many times. The V gene is TRBV6-5, the J gene TRBJ2-1; D remains ambiguous. This CDR3 is built from 12 residues. CDR1 and CDR2 (germline): MNHEY, SVGAGI. Trimming stripped 10 bases from V and 9 bases from J, with 16 bases between. The CDR3 bases are TGTGCCATCACAACACGGAGAGGTGAGCAGTTCTTC. The encoded protein is CAITTRRGEQFF.

This clonotype appeared a few times. The chain has TRBV7-2 and TRBJ2-1; unclear D gene. Germline values: CDR1 SGHTA, CDR2 FQGNSA. The CDR3 covers 13 residues. V gave up 1 base and J gave up 9 bases, with 10 bases separating them. CDR3 coding DNA: TGTGCCAGCAGCTTAGTTCGTGTTGCTGAGCAGTTCTTC. It yields the protein CASSLVRVAEQFF.

The chain links TRBV10-3 to TRBJ1-6; 8 positions agree with TRBD1. CDR3 length: 18 amino acids. Unmatched junction bases numbered 11, after V lost 0 bases and J lost 7 bases. Germline loops: CDR1 ENHRY, CDR2 SYGVKD. CDR3 region: CAISESQRSGQGNSPLHF. CDR3 DNA: TGTGCCATCAGTGAGTCGCAAAGAAGCGGACAGGGAAATTCACCCCTCCACTTT.

This clonotype is medium-sized. The CDR3 is CSAEKGHTNTGELFF. The DNA of the CDR3 is TGCAGTGCTGAAAAGGGACACACGAACACCGGGGAGCTGTTTTTT. The chain employs TRBV20-1 and TRBJ2-2, with D maybe TRBD1 (6 bases). The CDR3 has 15 residues. Germline CDR1 is DFQATT and CDR2 is SNEGSKA (reference sequence). Trimming pared 5 bases from V and 0 bases from J, leaving 13 bases between.

The CDR3 region has the DNA TGTGCCAGCAGTTTACCCGAGCTCACCGGGGAGCTGTTTTTT. Translated: CASSLPELTGELFF. The V call is TRBV12-3 or TRBV12-4, the J call TRBJ2-2; no reliable D call. The CDR3 totals 14 residues. V lost 2 bases, J lost 4 bases, and 8 bases lay in between.

The V and J genes are TRBV7-6 and TRBJ2-3; perhaps D is TRBD1 or TRBD2 (5 bases each). Germline V gene data show CDR1 as SGHVS and CDR2 as FNYEAQ. There are 12 residues in the CDR3. Deletions cut 3 bases from V and 4 bases from J, with 5 bases between. As DNA, the CDR3 is TGTGCCAGCAGCTTGGGACCAGATACGCAGTATTTT. Translated, it gives CASSLGPDTQYF.

V usage is TRBV18 and J usage is TRBJ1-4; 11 nucleotides line up with TRBD1. The CDR3 contains 15 residues. CDR1 is KGHSH, CDR2 LQKENI, per germline. The J segment lost 8 bases and the V segment lost 3 bases, leaving 5 bases of the junction unmatched. CDR3 in DNA: TGTGCCAGCTCACCGGCGGGACAGGGGGTGGAAAAACTGTTTTTT. Translating gives CASSPAGQGVEKLFF.

The chain uses TRBV28 and TRBJ2-1, with TRBD1 matching 10 bases. CDR3 length: 17 amino acids. CDR1 and CDR2 from the germline V gene are MDHEN and SYDVKM. V shed 5 bases and J 4 bases; nucleotides not matched to a gene: 11. The CDR3 DNA sequence: TGTGCCAGCAGTCCCGGGACAGGGGTTCCAACTTACAATGAGCAGTTCTTC. This gives the protein CASSPGTGVPTYNEQFF. The full variable domain, its missing parts supplied by reference TRBV28 and TRBJ2-1, is DVKVTQSSRYLVKRTGEKVFLECVQDMDHENMFWYRQDPGLGLRLIYFSYDVKMKEKGDIPEGYSVSREKKERFSLILESASTNQTSMYLCASSPGTGVPTYNEQFFGPGTRLTVL.

Notes on this clonotype: A much larger clone lies one base from this, so it may be a read error. The conserved closing phenylalanine or tryptophan is absent in this CDR3, likely reflecting a read error. The V and J genes are TRBV5-1 and TRBJ1-1; TRBD1 is a possible D gene (6 bases). Trimming cost V 3 bases and J 1 base, with 10 bases left between them. Per the germline V gene, CDR1 is SGHRS and CDR2 is YFSETQ. The CDR3 runs to 14 residues. This chain's CDR3 is CASSSGQPNTEAFS. The CDR3 DNA reads TGCGCCAGCAGCTCTGGACAGCCGAACACTGAAGCTTTCTCT.

This clonotype was observed a single time. The chain employs TRBV20-1 and TRBJ2-1, with unresolved D. Trimming pared 4 bases from V and 6 bases from J, leaving 10 bases between. The CDR3 is 12 amino acids. Looked up from germline, CDR1 is DFQATT and CDR2 is SNEGSKA (reference sequence). The CDR3 loop is CSATPVPNEQFF. The DNA of the CDR3 is TGCAGTGCTACGCCCGTACCCAATGAGCAGTTCTTC.

The CDR3 region has the DNA TGTGCCAGCAGCGGGGAGGCTTTCTTT. This translates into CASSGEAFF. The chain employs TRBV5-7 and TRBJ1-1; D gene ambiguous. TRBV5-7 is recorded as an ORF, its role being uncertain. Trimming shortened V by 4 bases and J by 11 bases, and 6 bases separated the two germline ends. The length of the CDR3 is 9 residues.

This chain joins TRBV20-1 and TRBJ2-7; 9 bases line up with TRBD1. Germline CDR1 and CDR2: DFQATT and SNEGSKA (reference sequence). The trim removed 5 bases at V and 4 bases at J, leaving 9 bases unmatched. The length of the CDR3 is 14 residues. CDR3 coding DNA: TGCAGTGCTGACAGGGGGAAGATGGGATACGAGCAGTACTTC. This sequence encodes CSADRGKMGYEQYF.

The genes are TRBV12-3 or TRBV12-4 and TRBJ2-2; 12 positions agree with TRBD2. There are 19 residues in the CDR3. V lost 10 bases to trimming and J lost 1 base; unmatched junction nucleotides: 16. The DNA of the CDR3 is TGTGCCATCGGATCCGGGACTAGCGGGTTTATTGAGAACACCGGGGAGCTGTTTTTT. Translated: CAIGSGTSGFIENTGELFF.

This clonotype was detected only a few times. The chain couples TRBV7-2 to TRBJ2-2; TRBD2 matches at 14 bases. This CDR3 is 16 amino acids long. Trimming cost V 5 bases and J 8 bases; bases outside gene matches: 7. Germline CDR1 reads SGHTA; CDR2 reads FQGNSA. CDR3: CASSLRTSGGSGELFF. In DNA, the CDR3 is TGTGCCAGCAGCCTAAGGACTAGCGGGGGGTCGGGGGAGCTGTTTTTT.

This clonotype came up a few times. CDR3 amino acids: CASSRRLADGAPYEQYF. Written as DNA, the CDR3 is TGTGCCAGCAGCCGTAGACTAGCGGATGGGGCGCCGTACGAGCAGTACTTC. This sequence joins TRBV3-1 and TRBJ2-7, with 9 bases fitting TRBD2. The CDR3 runs to 17 residues. Germline trimming cut 4 bases from V and 4 bases from J; bases unmatched to any gene: 14. The germline CDR1 and CDR2 sequences are LGHDT and YNNKEL (reference sequence).

This clonotype occurred many times. The V call is TRBV20-1, the J call TRBJ2-7; no firm D call. The CDR3 sequence is 14 residues long. V lost 1 base to trimming and J lost 0 bases, with 10 bases between them. Germline-derived CDR1 and CDR2 are DFQATT and SNEGSKA (reference sequence). Written as DNA, the CDR3 is TGCAGTGCTAGAGGGGCTCTGGGCTCCTACGAGCAGTACTTC. Amino acid sequence: CSARGALGSYEQYF.

This clonotype came up a few times. The J gene is TRBJ2-2, the V gene TRBV20-1; D may be TRBD2 (5 bases). There are 13 residues in the CDR3. The V and J ends lost 6 bases and 3 bases respectively, with 11 bases between them. The germline V gene has CDR1 DFQATT and CDR2 SNEGSKA (reference sequence). The CDR3 region is CSARLQYTGELFF. The CDR3 DNA sequence: TGCAGTGCAAGACTACAATACACCGGGGAGCTGTTTTTT.

To note about this clonotype: A much larger clone lies a single base off, so this may be a read error. V is TRBV12-3 or TRBV12-4 and J is TRBJ2-2; 7 nucleotides line up with TRBD1. J was trimmed by 0 bases and V by 10 bases; bases with no gene match: 17. CDR3 length equals 18 residues. The DNA of the CDR3 is TGTGCCATCAGCCTGGTGCGCTCCGGGACAGCGAACACCGGGGAGCTGTTTTTT. Its translation: CAISLVRSGTANTGELFF.